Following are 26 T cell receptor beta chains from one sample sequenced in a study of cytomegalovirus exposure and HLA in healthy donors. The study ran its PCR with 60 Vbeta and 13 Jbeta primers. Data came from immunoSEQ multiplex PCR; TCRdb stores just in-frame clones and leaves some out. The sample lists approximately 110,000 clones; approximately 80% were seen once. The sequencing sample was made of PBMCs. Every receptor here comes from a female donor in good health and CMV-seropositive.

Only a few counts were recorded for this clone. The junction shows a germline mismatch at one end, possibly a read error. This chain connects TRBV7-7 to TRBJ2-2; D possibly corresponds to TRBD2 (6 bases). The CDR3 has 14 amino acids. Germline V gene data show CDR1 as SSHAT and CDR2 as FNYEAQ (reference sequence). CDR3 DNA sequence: TGTGCTAGCAGCCTGGGGGGAGCGACCGGGGAGCTGTTTTTT. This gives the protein CASSLGGATGELFF.

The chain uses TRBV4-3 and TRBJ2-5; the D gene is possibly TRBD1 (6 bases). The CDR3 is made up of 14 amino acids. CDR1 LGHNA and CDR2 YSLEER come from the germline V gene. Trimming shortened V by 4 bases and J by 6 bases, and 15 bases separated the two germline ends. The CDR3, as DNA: TGCGCCAGCAGCCCCCGGACAGCCTCGAAGACCCAGTACTTC. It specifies CASSPRTASKTQYF.

As DNA, the CDR3 is TGTGCCAGCAGCTTTCAAACAGGCCATAGCAATCAGCCCCAGCATTTT. The encoded protein is CASSFQTGHSNQPQHF. The V call is TRBV5-8, the J call TRBJ1-5; possible D gene TRBD1, 5 bases. CDR1 and CDR2 (germline): SGHTS, YDEGEE. CDR3 length equals 16 residues. V was pared by 2 bases and J by 0 bases, with 12 bases between.

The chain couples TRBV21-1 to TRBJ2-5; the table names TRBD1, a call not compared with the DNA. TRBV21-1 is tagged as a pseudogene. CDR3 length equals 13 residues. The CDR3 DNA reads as TGTGCCAGCAGCCGGGACAGTCAAGAGACCCAGTACTTC. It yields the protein CASSRDSQETQYF.

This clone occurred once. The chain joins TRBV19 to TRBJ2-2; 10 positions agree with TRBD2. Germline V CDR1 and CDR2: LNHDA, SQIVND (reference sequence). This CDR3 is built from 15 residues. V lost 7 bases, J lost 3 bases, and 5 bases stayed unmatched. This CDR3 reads CASKSGRADTGELFF. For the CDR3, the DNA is TGTGCCAGTAAGAGCGGGAGGGCCGACACCGGGGAGCTGTTTTTT.

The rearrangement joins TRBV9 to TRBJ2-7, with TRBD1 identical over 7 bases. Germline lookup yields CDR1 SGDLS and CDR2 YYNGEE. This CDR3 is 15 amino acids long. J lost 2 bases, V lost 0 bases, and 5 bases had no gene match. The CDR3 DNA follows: TGTGCCAGCAGCGTAGGGGACAGCCTGCCCTACGAGCAGTACTTC. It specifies CASSVGDSLPYEQYF.

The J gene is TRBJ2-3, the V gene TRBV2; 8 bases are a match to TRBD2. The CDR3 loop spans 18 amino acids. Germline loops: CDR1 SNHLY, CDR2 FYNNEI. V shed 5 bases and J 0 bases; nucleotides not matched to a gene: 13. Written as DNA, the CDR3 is TGTGCCAGCAGTACCGATCGGGAGGGTCAAACTAGCACAGATACGCAGTATTTT. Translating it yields CASSTDREGQTSTDTQYF. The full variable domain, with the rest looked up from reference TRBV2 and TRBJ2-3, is EPEVTQTPSHQVTQMGQEVILRCVPISNHLYFYWYRQILGQKVEFLVSFYNNEISEKSEIFDDQFSVERPDGSNFTLKIRSTKLEDSAMYFCASSTDREGQTSTDTQYFGPGTRLTVL.

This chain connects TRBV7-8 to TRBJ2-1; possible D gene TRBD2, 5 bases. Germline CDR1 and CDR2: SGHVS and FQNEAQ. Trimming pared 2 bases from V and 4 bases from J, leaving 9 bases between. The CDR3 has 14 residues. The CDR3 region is CASSLWRLYNEQFF. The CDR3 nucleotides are TGTGCCAGCAGCTTATGGAGGCTGTACAATGAGCAGTTCTTC.

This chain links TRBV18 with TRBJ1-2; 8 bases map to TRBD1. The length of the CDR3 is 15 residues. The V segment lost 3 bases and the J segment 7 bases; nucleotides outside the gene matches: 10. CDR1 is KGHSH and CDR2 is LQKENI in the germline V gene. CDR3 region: CASSPNGQGLPGYTF. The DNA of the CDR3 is TGTGCCAGCTCACCCAATGGACAGGGCCTACCTGGCTACACCTTC.

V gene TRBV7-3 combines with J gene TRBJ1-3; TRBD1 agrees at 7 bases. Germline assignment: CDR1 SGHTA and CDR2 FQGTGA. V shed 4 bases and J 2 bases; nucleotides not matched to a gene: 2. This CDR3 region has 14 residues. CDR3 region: CASSSTGAGNTIYF. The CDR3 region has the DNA TGTGCCAGCAGCTCCACAGGGGCTGGAAACACCATATATTTT.

DNA of the CDR3: TGTGCCAGCAGGAAGGGGGGGGCCACCTACGAGCAGTACTTC. It is translated as CASRKGGATYEQYF. The V gene is TRBV7-9, the J gene TRBJ2-7, with D maybe TRBD2 (7 bases). V dropped 6 bases and J dropped 2 bases, with 14 bases sitting between them. Germline CDR1 SEHNR, CDR2 FQNEAQ (reference sequence). This CDR3 comprises 14 residues.

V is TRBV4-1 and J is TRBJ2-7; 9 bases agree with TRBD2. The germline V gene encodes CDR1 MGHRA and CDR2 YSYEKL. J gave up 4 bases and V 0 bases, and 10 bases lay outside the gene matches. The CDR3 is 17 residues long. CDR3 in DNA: TGCGCCAGCAGCCAAGAGAAGGGCCTAGCGGGGACTTACGAGCAGTACTTC. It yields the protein CASSQEKGLAGTYEQYF.

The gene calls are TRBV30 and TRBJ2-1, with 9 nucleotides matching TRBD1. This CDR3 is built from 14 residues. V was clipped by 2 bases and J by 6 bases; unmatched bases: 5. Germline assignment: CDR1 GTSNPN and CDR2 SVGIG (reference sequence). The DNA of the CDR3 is TGTGCCTGGAGTCGGGGACAGGGAGGCAATGAGCAGTTCTTC. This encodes CAWSRGQGGNEQFF.

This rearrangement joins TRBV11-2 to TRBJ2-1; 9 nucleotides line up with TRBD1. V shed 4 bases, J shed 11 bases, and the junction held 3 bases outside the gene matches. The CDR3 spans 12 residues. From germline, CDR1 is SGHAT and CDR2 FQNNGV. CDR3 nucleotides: TGTGCCAGCAGCTCAGGGACAGGGCAGCAGTTCTTC. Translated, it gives CASSSGTGQQFF.

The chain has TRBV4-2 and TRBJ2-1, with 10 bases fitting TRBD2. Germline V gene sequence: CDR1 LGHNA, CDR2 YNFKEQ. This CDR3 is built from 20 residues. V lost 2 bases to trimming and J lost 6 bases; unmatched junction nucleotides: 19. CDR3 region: CASSQHQLAGGQFRGNEQFF. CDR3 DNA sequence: TGTGCCAGCAGCCAACATCAATTAGCGGGGGGACAATTCCGGGGCAATGAGCAGTTCTTC.

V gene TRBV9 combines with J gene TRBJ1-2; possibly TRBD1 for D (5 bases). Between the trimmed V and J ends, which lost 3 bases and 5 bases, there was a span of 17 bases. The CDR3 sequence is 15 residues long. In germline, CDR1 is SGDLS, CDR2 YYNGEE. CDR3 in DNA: TGTGCCAGCAGCGGTGAGGTGGCAGGGAAATATGGCTACACCTTC. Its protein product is CASSGEVAGKYGYTF.

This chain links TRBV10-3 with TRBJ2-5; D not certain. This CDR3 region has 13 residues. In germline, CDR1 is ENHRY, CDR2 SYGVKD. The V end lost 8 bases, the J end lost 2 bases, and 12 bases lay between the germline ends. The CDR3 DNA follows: TGTGCCATCGCCCAGCGATCGCAAGAGACCCAGTACTTC. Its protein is CAIAQRSQETQYF.

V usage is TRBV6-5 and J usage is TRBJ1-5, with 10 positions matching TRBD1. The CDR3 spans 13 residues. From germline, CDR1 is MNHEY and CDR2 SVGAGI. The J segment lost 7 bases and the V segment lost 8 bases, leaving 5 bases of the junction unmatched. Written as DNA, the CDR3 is TGTGCCAGCGGGGACAGGGGATTCCAGCCCCAGCATTTT. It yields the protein CASGDRGFQPQHF.

For the CDR3, the DNA is TGCGCCAGCAGTCAGCGGGAGACTAGTGAGACCCAGTACTTC. Amino acid sequence: CASSQRETSETQYF. V and J are TRBV23-1 and TRBJ2-5, with TRBD2 matching 7 bases. TRBV23-1 is labeled an ORF, and its function is uncertain. The CDR3 spans 14 residues. The V and J ends lost 3 bases and 5 bases, in that order; junction bases with no gene match: 6.

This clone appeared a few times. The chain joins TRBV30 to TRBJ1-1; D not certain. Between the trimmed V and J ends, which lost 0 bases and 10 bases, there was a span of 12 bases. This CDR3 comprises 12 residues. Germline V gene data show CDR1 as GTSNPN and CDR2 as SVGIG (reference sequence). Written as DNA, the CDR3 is TGTGCCTGGAGTGTATTCGGGTCGGTAGCTTTCTTT. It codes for CAWSVFGSVAFF.

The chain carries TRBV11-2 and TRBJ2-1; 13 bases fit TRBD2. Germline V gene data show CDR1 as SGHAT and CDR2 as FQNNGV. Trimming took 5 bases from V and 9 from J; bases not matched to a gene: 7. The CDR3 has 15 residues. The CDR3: CASSTGLAGAVEQFF. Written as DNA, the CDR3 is TGTGCCAGCAGCACCGGACTAGCGGGAGCAGTTGAGCAGTTCTTC.

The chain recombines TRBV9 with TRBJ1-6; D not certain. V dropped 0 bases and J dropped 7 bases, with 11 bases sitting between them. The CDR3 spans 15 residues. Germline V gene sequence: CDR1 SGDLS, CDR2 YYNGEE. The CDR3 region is CASSVAGSGNSPLHF. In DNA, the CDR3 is TGTGCCAGCAGCGTAGCCGGGTCGGGGAATTCACCCCTCCACTTT.

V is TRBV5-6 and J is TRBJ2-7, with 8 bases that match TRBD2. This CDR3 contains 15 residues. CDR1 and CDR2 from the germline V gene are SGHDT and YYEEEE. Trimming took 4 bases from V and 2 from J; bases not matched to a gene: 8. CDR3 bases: TGTGCCAGCAGCCTGACTAGCGATGCAACCTACGAGCAGTACTTC. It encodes CASSLTSDATYEQYF.

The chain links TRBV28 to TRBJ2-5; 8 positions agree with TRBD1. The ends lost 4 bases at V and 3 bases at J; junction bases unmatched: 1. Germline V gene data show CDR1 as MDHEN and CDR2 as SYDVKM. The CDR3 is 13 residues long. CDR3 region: CASSSGGEETQYF. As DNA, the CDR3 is TGTGCCAGCAGTTCAGGGGGCGAAGAGACCCAGTACTTC.

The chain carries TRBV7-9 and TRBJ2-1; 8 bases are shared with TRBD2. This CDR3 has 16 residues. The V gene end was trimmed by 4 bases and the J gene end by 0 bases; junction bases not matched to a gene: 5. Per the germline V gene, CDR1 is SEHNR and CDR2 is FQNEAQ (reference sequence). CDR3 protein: CASSSTSASSYNEQFF. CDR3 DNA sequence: TGTGCCAGCAGCTCGACTAGCGCGAGCTCCTACAATGAGCAGTTCTTC.

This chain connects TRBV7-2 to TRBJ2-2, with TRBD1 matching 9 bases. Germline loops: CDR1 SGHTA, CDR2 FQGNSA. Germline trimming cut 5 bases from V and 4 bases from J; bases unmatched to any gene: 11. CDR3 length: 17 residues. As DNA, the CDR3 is TGTGCCAGCAGCCCACGTCCCGGGACAGGGACCACCGGGGAGCTGTTTTTT. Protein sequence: CASSPRPGTGTTGELFF.